A single sample is the source of the 22 T cell receptor beta chains below, sequenced in a study of cytomegalovirus exposure and HLA in healthy donors. Researchers ran the PCR with 60 Vbeta and 13 Jbeta primers. Libraries were prepared by immunoSEQ multiplex PCR; TCRdb keeps only in-frame clonotypes and omits some of them. Here the sample spans 200,000 or so clones, more than 75% being singletons. Sample: PBMCs. Every receptor here comes from a male donor in good health and CMV-seronegative.

The V call is TRBV9, the J call TRBJ1-5; D possibly corresponds to TRBD1 (5 bases). Germline V gene sequence: CDR1 SGDLS, CDR2 YYNGEE. V was trimmed by 0 bases and J by 7 bases, leaving 14 bases between them. The CDR3 spans 15 residues. CDR3 region: CASSVGGKGGQPQHF. DNA for the CDR3: TGTGCCAGCAGCGTAGGGGGGAAAGGAGGGCAGCCCCAGCATTTT.

This clone was recorded once. V usage is TRBV7-8 and J usage is TRBJ1-1; possibly TRBD1 for D (6 bases). Germline V gene sequence: CDR1 SGHVS, CDR2 FQNEAQ. V lost 2 bases, J lost 11 bases, and 21 bases lay in between. The CDR3 is 15 residues long. The CDR3 DNA sequence: TGTGCCAGCAGCTTATTATGGGGGGGACAAAGGTCCGCTTTCTTT. Protein sequence: CASSLLWGGQRSAFF. Supplemented by reference TRBV7-8 and TRBJ1-1, the full variable domain reads GAGVSQSPRYKVAKRGQDVALRCDPISGHVSLFWYQQALGQGPEFLTYFQNEAQLDKSGLPSDRFFAERPEGSVSTLKIQRTQQEDSAVYLCASSLLWGGQRSAFFGQGTRLTVV.

This chain joins TRBV19 and TRBJ1-5, with 11 bases lining up with TRBD1. CDR3 length: 14 residues. Germline lookup yields CDR1 LNHDA and CDR2 SQIVND (reference sequence). V dropped 6 bases and J dropped 6; count of bases not matched to a gene: 4. The CDR3 region has the DNA TGTGCCAGTAGCCGGGACAGGGGGACTCAGCCCCAGCATTTT. Amino acids: CASSRDRGTQPQHF. Together with reference TRBV19 and TRBJ1-5, the CDR3 gives the full variable domain: DGGITQSPKYLFRKEGQNVTLSCEQNLNHDAMYWYRQDPGQGLRLIYYSQIVNDFQKGDIAEGYSVSREKKESFPLTVTSAQKNPTAFYLCASSRDRGTQPQHFGDGTRLSIL.

The CDR3: CASSRGTGNEQYF. CDR3 nucleotide sequence: TGTGCCAGCAGCCGGGGGACAGGGAACGAGCAGTACTTC. The chain joins TRBV7-9 to TRBJ2-7, with 9 nucleotides matching TRBD1. Unmatched junction bases numbered 4, after V lost 5 bases and J lost 5 bases. There are 13 residues in the CDR3. Germline loops: CDR1 SEHNR, CDR2 FQNEAQ (reference sequence).

This chain uses TRBV27 with TRBJ2-7, with D possibly TRBD1 on 5 matching bases. Between the trimmed V and J ends, which lost 2 bases and 2 bases, there was a span of 13 bases. From germline, CDR1 is MNHEY and CDR2 SMNVEV (reference sequence). The CDR3 contains 15 residues. The CDR3: CASSLKGPPAYEQYF. The CDR3 DNA is TGTGCCAGCAGTTTAAAGGGGCCTCCCGCCTACGAGCAGTACTTC.

The CDR3 coding sequence is TGTGCCAGTAGTATTGGGTTAGCGGGAGGGCGAGACATTCAGTACTTC. This translates into CASSIGLAGGRDIQYF. The rearrangement links TRBV19 to TRBJ2-4, with 11 positions matching TRBD2. The CDR3 has 16 residues. Germline V gives CDR1 LNHDA, CDR2 SQIVND (reference sequence). V was pared by 3 bases and J by 8 bases, with 9 bases of the junction left unmatched.

The V and J genes are TRBV4-1 and TRBJ2-1, with 9 positions matching TRBD2. The CDR3 is made up of 18 amino acids. V was clipped by 3 bases and J by 5 bases; unmatched bases: 14. Germline lookup yields CDR1 MGHRA and CDR2 YSYEKL. CDR3 nucleotides: TGCGCCAGCAGCCATTACCCGACGGGCCTAGCGGGAAACAATGAGCAGTTCTTC. This translates into CASSHYPTGLAGNNEQFF.

The chain is built from TRBV6-1 and TRBJ2-6; D is ambiguous. CDR1 MNHNS and CDR2 SASEGT come from the germline V gene. The V end lost 6 bases, the J end lost 0 bases, and 9 bases lay between the germline ends. This CDR3 is 15 amino acids long. CDR3 region: CASSSQVSGANVLTF. CDR3 coding DNA: TGTGCCAGCAGCTCCCAGGTCTCTGGGGCCAACGTCCTGACTTTC.

This clone has more than one count but fewer than ten. The V and J genes are TRBV19 and TRBJ1-1; D is uncertain. V lost 5 bases, J lost 1 base, and 8 bases lay in between. The CDR3 consists of 13 residues. CDR1 and CDR2 from the germline V gene are LNHDA and SQIVND (reference sequence). In DNA, the CDR3 is TGTGCCAGTAGTTACGGTACGAACACTGAAGCTTTCTTT. Translated, it gives CASSYGTNTEAFF.

This chain's CDR3 is CASSGGQSYGYTF. CDR3 bases: TGTGCCAGTAGTGGGGGACAGAGCTATGGCTACACCTTC. The V gene is TRBV19, the J gene TRBJ1-2, with 7 bases identical to TRBD1. The J segment lost 4 bases and the V segment lost 5 bases, leaving 4 bases of the junction unmatched. This CDR3 is 13 amino acids long. Germline V gene lookup returns CDR1 LNHDA and CDR2 SQIVND (reference sequence).

Remarks on this clone: Sequence at one end of the junction differs from germline and may be a read error. The chain links TRBV7-9 to TRBJ1-2; D gene unclear. The CDR3 totals 12 residues. Germline-derived CDR1 and CDR2 are SEHNR and FQNEAQ (reference sequence). In nucleotides, the CDR3 is TGTTCCAGCAGCTTAGCCGGGGAAGGCTACACCTTC. Translated: CSSSLAGEGYTF. The whole variable domain, remainder taken from reference TRBV7-9 and TRBJ1-2, is DTGVSQNPRHKITKRGQNVTFRCDPISEHNRLYWYRQTLGQGPEFLTYFQNEAQLEKSRLLSDRFSAERPKGSFSTLEIQRTEQGDSAMYLCSSSLAGEGYTFGSGTRLTVV.

The gene calls are TRBV6-5 and TRBJ2-2; TRBD1 matches 9 bases. The CDR3 covers 15 residues. Looked up from germline, CDR1 is MNHEY and CDR2 is SVGAGI. Germline trimming cut 4 bases from V and 5 bases from J; bases unmatched to any gene: 5. The CDR3 sequence: CASSWGQGGTGELFF. CDR3 nucleotide sequence: TGTGCCAGCAGTTGGGGACAGGGTGGAACCGGGGAGCTGTTTTTT.

This rearrangement joins TRBV19 to TRBJ2-7; 9 nucleotides agree with TRBD1. Germline trimming cut 3 bases from V and 4 bases from J; bases unmatched to any gene: 7. CDR1 and CDR2 from the germline V gene are LNHDA and SQIVND (reference sequence). The CDR3 is 15 residues long. The CDR3 reads CASSIRTGERYEQYF. In DNA, the CDR3 is TGTGCCAGTAGTATCCGGACAGGGGAAAGGTACGAGCAGTACTTC.

V and J are TRBV2 and TRBJ2-5; D perhaps matches TRBD1 (5 bases). With the DNA end fitting TRBJ2-7 better, the J assignment may be wrong. CDR1 SNHLY and CDR2 FYNNEI come from the germline V gene. The CDR3 has 13 residues. DNA of the CDR3: TGTGCCAGCAACCTTCAGGGCCTCTACGAGCAGTACTTC. Its protein is CASNLQGLYEQYF.

In this sample, this clone turned up a few times. The chain employs TRBV5-8 and TRBJ2-7; 7 bases are shared with TRBD2. Germline CDR1 is SGHTS and CDR2 is YDEGEE. There are 15 residues in the CDR3. V dropped 0 bases and J dropped 2; count of bases not matched to a gene: 5. The CDR3 nucleotides are TGTGCCAGCAGCTTGGAGGGAGGGAACCCCTACGAGCAGTACTTC. Amino acid sequence: CASSLEGGNPYEQYF.

J is TRBJ2-3 and V is TRBV27, with TRBD2 matching 8 bases. The germline gives CDR1 MNHEY, CDR2 SMNVEV (reference sequence). Trimming at V came to 7 bases and at J to 3 bases, leaving 3 bases not matched to a gene. CDR3 length: 13 residues. The DNA of the CDR3 is TGTGCCAGCAAGGCTAGCGGGACAGATACGCAGTATTTT. Translating it yields CASKASGTDTQYF.

This clone was counted once. This chain links TRBV7-8 with TRBJ1-6; no definite D call. The germline CDR1 and CDR2 sequences are SGHVS and FQNEAQ. Deletions cut 1 base from V and 5 bases from J, with 6 bases between. The CDR3 extends over 14 amino acids. In DNA form, the CDR3 reads TGTGCCAGCAGCTTAGGTGCAGATAATTCACCCCTCCACTTT. It yields the protein CASSLGADNSPLHF.

J is TRBJ2-7 and V is TRBV7-2; D may be TRBD2 (5 bases). Trimming stripped 5 bases from V and 3 bases from J, with 14 bases between. This CDR3 has 14 amino acids. Per germline, CDR1 SGHTA and CDR2 FQGNSA. CDR3 DNA sequence: TGTGCCAGCAGCACCGGGGTTGGATACTACGAGCAGTACTTC. This translates into CASSTGVGYYEQYF.

The V and J genes are TRBV11-2 and TRBJ2-2; D is possibly TRBD1 (5 bases). The length of the CDR3 is 13 residues. V lost 1 base to trimming and J lost 6 bases, with 6 bases between them. Germline V gene lookup returns CDR1 SGHAT and CDR2 FQNNGV. This CDR3 is CASSLAGSGELFF. CDR3 bases: TGTGCCAGCAGCTTAGCAGGGTCCGGGGAGCTGTTTTTT.

The rearrangement links TRBV29-1 to TRBJ1-4, with TRBD1 matching 7 bases. J was trimmed by 11 bases and V by 1 base; bases with no gene match: 7. Germline assignment: CDR1 SQVTM and CDR2 ANQGSEA. There are 13 residues in the CDR3. The CDR3, as DNA: TGCAGCGTTGAAGGTTCGGGACAGAGGAAACTGTTTTTT. As protein: CSVEGSGQRKLFF.

As for this clone: Other DNA sequences of this sample code for an identical CDR3. The rearrangement joins TRBV7-2 to TRBJ2-7; 7 positions agree with TRBD2. This CDR3 is built from 16 residues. The V gene end was trimmed by 1 base and the J gene end by 6 bases; junction bases not matched to a gene: 12. Looked up from germline, CDR1 is SGHTA and CDR2 is FQGNSA. The CDR3 here is CASSLGGAGVLLEQYF. The CDR3 DNA reads as TGTGCCAGCAGCTTAGGAGGGGCGGGAGTTTTACTCGAGCAGTACTTC.

The chain has TRBV19 and TRBJ2-1; 7 bases agree with TRBD1. The junction had 17 bases not matched to a gene; V was cut back by 3 bases and J by 12 bases. Germline assignment: CDR1 LNHDA and CDR2 SQIVND (reference sequence). The CDR3 contains 16 residues. Here the CDR3 DNA reads TGTGCCAGTAGTATGGGTTGGACAGGTACCCAACAGGGGCAGTTCTTC. Encoded protein: CASSMGWTGTQQGQFF. Together with reference TRBV19 and TRBJ2-1, the CDR3 gives the full variable domain: DGGITQSPKYLFRKEGQNVTLSCEQNLNHDAMYWYRQDPGQGLRLIYYSQIVNDFQKGDIAEGYSVSREKKESFPLTVTSAQKNPTAFYLCASSMGWTGTQQGQFFGPGTRLTVL.